The T cell receptor beta chain described here comes from a study of T-cell memory formation after mild COVID-19. TCRdb ran MiXCR on the 5' RACE reads and lists one entry per CDR3 protein. The sample has some 600,000 distinct CDR3 sequences, around a sixth seen once. This clonotype was detected a few times. Its antigen is unknown. The CDR3 has 13 amino acids. Germline CDR1 reads KGHSH; CDR2 reads LQKENI. The germline V and J ends were trimmed by 2 bases and 3 bases, with 8 bases remaining between them. General observations from the study: Cross-reactive memory seemingly joined, as some responding clones were found in pre-infection memory.

The chain has TRBV18 and TRBJ2-7; D perhaps matches TRBD1 (6 bases). The source is an adult woman who had mild COVID-19 (a few samples of this study predate the infection). Cell type and time point are not known. Sequencing was done on a sample of PBMCs or a T cell subset sorted from them (not recorded which). The CDR3 is CASSPAQGYEQYF. The DNA of the CDR3 is TGTGCCAGCTCACCAGCACAGGGCTACGAGCAGTACTTC.